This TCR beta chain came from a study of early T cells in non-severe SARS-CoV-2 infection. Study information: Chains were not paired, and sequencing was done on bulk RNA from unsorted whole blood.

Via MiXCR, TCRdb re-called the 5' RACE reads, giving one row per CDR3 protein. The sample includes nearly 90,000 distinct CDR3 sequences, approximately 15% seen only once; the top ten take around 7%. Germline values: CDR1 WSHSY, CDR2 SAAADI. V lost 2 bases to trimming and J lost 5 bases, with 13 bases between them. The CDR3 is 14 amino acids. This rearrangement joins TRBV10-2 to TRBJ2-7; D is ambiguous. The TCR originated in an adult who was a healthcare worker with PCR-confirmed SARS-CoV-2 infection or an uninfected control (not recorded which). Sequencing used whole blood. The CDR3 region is CASSEDNPGHEQYF. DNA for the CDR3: TGCGCCAGCAGTGAGGACAACCCCGGGCACGAGCAGTACTTC.